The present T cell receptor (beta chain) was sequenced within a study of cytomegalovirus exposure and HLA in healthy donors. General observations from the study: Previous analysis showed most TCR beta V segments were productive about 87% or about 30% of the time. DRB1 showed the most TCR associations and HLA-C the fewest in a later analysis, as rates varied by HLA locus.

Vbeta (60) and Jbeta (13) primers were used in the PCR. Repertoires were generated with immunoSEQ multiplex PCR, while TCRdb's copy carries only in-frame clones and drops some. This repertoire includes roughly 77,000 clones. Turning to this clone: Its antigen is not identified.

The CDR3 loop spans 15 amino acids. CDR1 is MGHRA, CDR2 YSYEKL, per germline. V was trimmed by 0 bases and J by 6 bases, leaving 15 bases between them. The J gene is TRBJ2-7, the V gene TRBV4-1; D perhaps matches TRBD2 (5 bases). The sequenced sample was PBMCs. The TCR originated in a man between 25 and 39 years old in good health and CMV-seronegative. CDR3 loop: CASSQDPRGLAEQYF. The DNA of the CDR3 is TGCGCCAGCAGCCAAGATCCCAGAGGGCTGGCCGAGCAGTACTTC.